This T cell receptor (beta chain) was recorded in a study of CD8 T cells in ankylosing spondylitis. Broader study findings: Ankylosing spondylitis blood appeared to be characterized by a TCR beta motif of 7 to 9 highly homologous variants. Matched ankylosing spondylitis synovial fluid reportedly showed significant enrichment of disease-linked clones.

This CDR3 contains 15 residues. V dropped 4 bases and J dropped 1; count of bases not matched to a gene: 2. Germline V gene data show CDR1 as SGHTA and CDR2 as FQGNSA. A note on this clonotype: Antigen: not known.

Making use of molecular barcodes, quantitative 5'-RACE generated TCR beta libraries. TCRdb reprocessed the 5' RACE reads via MiXCR and lists one record per CDR3 protein. In the table there are roughly 180,000 distinct CDR3 sequences, 11% of which are singletons. The genes are TRBV7-2 and TRBJ2-3; 10 nucleotides agree with TRBD2. The receptor's source is a male donor with ankylosing spondylitis or in good health (not recorded which). Sequencing used blood, either unsorted or a sorted T cell fraction (not recorded which). The CDR3 nucleotides read TGTGCCAGCAGCTCAACTAGCGGGGGCACAGATACGCAGTATTTT. Its protein product is CASSSTSGGTDTQYF.